Below are 23 T cell receptor beta chains sequenced from a single sample in a study of CD8+ T cells in alopecia areata. Treatment given: oral pan-JAK inhibitor, 5-10 mg twice daily. cDNA prepared by RNA extraction and subsequent reverse transcription served as the template for sequencing. Sequenced by immunoSEQ multiplex PCR; TCRdb stores in-frame clones only, minus some. Seen here are 150,000 to 200,000 clones, approximately 62% observed once, and the top ten hold 14%. This material consisted of CD4+ T cells sorted from blood, taken at week 24, from a patient treated with tofacitinib. These receptors originate from a human donor with alopecia areata.

This clone was picked up a small number of times. Different DNA sequences within this sample yield the same CDR3. The chain carries TRBV30 and TRBJ1-5; D call uncertain. Deletions cut 0 bases from V and 1 base from J, with 7 bases between. The CDR3 runs to 14 residues. The germline gives CDR1 GTSNPN, CDR2 SVGIG (reference sequence). This CDR3 is CAWSVAGSNQPQHF. The DNA for the CDR3 is TGTGCCTGGAGTGTTGCCGGAAGCAATCAGCCCCAGCATTTT.

The chain uses TRBV4-1 and TRBJ1-4; D gene ambiguous. CDR3 length equals 14 residues. The germline gives CDR1 MGHRA, CDR2 YSYEKL. Trimming cost V 2 bases and J 8 bases, with 12 bases left between them. The CDR3 nucleotides are TGCGCCAGCAGCCAAACCCGTTTTGGCGAAAAACTGTTTTTT. This translates into CASSQTRFGEKLFF.

The rearrangement joins TRBV29-1 to TRBJ2-3; 7 positions match TRBD2. This CDR3 has 14 amino acids. CDR1 and CDR2 from the germline V gene are SQVTM and ANQGSEA. Germline trimming cut 4 bases from V and 4 bases from J; bases unmatched to any gene: 8. CDR3 bases: TGCAGCGTTGGGAAAGGGAGGGTTGCAGATACGCAGTATTTT. Translating gives CSVGKGRVADTQYF.

The V gene is TRBV7-9, the J gene TRBJ2-1; D perhaps matches TRBD2 (5 bases). The ends were cut back, 6 bases at V and 9 bases at J, with 9 bases in the middle. Germline loops: CDR1 SEHNR, CDR2 FQNEAQ (reference sequence). The CDR3 is 11 amino acids. CDR3 residues: CASRGEGEQFF. The CDR3 DNA follows: TGTGCCAGCAGGGGAGAGGGTGAGCAGTTCTTC. The entire variable domain, with the rest obtained from reference TRBV7-9 and TRBJ2-1, is as follows: DTGVSQNPRHKITKRGQNVTFRCDPISEHNRLYWYRQTLGQGPEFLTYFQNEAQLEKSRLLSDRFSAERPKGSFSTLEIQRTEQGDSAMYLCASRGEGEQFFGPGTRLTVL.

The genes are TRBV4-2 and TRBJ2-3, with TRBD2 as a possible D gene (6 bases). Germline values: CDR1 LGHNA, CDR2 YNFKEQ. V was shortened by 2 bases and J by 0 bases, with 12 bases between the two germline ends. The CDR3 totals 16 residues. CDR3 sequence (DNA): TGTGCCAGCAGCCAAAGGTCTGGACTAAGCACAGATACGCAGTATTTT. Translating it yields CASSQRSGLSTDTQYF.

This chain uses TRBV6-5 with TRBJ2-3; 7 nucleotides agree with TRBD1. CDR3 length equals 14 residues. CDR1 and CDR2 from the germline V gene are MNHEY and SVGAGI. Trimming cost V 7 bases and J 6 bases; bases outside gene matches: 10. The CDR3 sequence is CASTVTGAEDTQYF. In nucleotides, the CDR3 is TGTGCCAGCACTGTCACAGGGGCGGAGGATACGCAGTATTTT.

As DNA, the CDR3 is TGCAGCGTTGAGGAGGGTAGAGGAATTACCCAGTACTTC. As protein: CSVEEGRGITQYF. The chain employs TRBV29-1 and TRBJ2-5, with a tentative D call TRBD2 (6 bases). The CDR3 totals 13 residues. The germline V and J ends were trimmed by 3 bases and 8 bases, with 16 bases remaining between them. From germline, CDR1 is SQVTM and CDR2 ANQGSEA.

The V call is TRBV2, the J call TRBJ1-2; TRBD1 agrees at 7 bases. Germline V lookup: CDR1 SNHLY, CDR2 FYNNEI. The CDR3 extends over 16 amino acids. Unmatched junction bases numbered 15, after V lost 4 bases and J lost 7 bases. CDR3 loop: CASSGVGGAPLGGYTF. The CDR3 region has the DNA TGTGCCAGCAGTGGTGTAGGGGGCGCGCCCCTGGGTGGCTACACCTTC.

This clone was picked up a small number of times. V is TRBV29-1 and J is TRBJ1-2; 8 nucleotides align to TRBD1. Germline CDR1 and CDR2: SQVTM and ANQGSEA. V lost 0 bases and J lost 4; bases outside the gene matches: 10. This CDR3 has 16 amino acids. CDR3 nucleotides: TGCAGCGTTGAAGATCTGGACAGGGAAACTCTCTATGGCTACACCTTC. Translation gives CSVEDLDRETLYGYTF.

J is TRBJ2-1 and V is TRBV30, with D unresolved. Germline V lookup: CDR1 GTSNPN, CDR2 SVGIG (reference sequence). CDR3 length equals 13 residues. Trimming took 5 bases from V and 9 from J, leaving 17 bases between them. The CDR3 DNA is TGTGCCTGGCTTTACAGCCTGCCCGCTGAGCAGTTCTTC. It yields the protein CAWLYSLPAEQFF.

This chain uses TRBV6-5 with TRBJ2-7, with no clear D. Germline V gene sequence: CDR1 MNHEY, CDR2 SVGAGI. The CDR3 extends over 12 amino acids. V was trimmed by 6 bases and J by 4 bases, leaving 10 bases between them. In nucleotides, the CDR3 is TGTGCCAGCAGGGAAGGGCCATACGAGCAGTACTTC. Its translation is CASREGPYEQYF.

The rearrangement joins TRBV6-1 to TRBJ1-6, with 11 bases that match TRBD1. After removal of 5 bases from V and 6 bases from J, the junction contained 6 bases not matched to a gene. Germline CDR1 reads MNHNS; CDR2 reads SASEGT. The length of the CDR3 is 16 residues. Written as DNA, the CDR3 is TGTGCCAGCAGTCAAGGGACAGGGGGAATTAATTCACCCCTCCACTTT. Protein: CASSQGTGGINSPLHF.

The chain links TRBV30 to TRBJ2-7; the D gene is possibly TRBD1 (7 bases). Trimming stripped 1 base from V and 2 bases from J, with 24 bases between. Per germline, CDR1 GTSNPN and CDR2 SVGIG (reference sequence). The CDR3 totals 18 residues. CDR3 region: CAWSDLYRGRGLTYEQYF. Written as DNA, the CDR3 is TGTGCCTGGAGTGATTTATACAGGGGTCGGGGGTTAACCTACGAGCAGTACTTC. Variable domain in full (rest from reference TRBV30 and TRBJ2-7): SQTIHQWPATLVQPVGSPLSLECTVEGTSNPNLYWYRQAAGRGLQLLFYSVGIGQISSEVPQNLSASRPQDRQFILSSKKLLLSDSGFYLCAWSDLYRGRGLTYEQYFGPGTRLTVT.

This clone was picked up a small number of times. The sample has other DNA sequences that encode this CDR3 too. This chain uses TRBV7-8 with TRBJ2-7; 11 bases are shared with TRBD2. The ends lost 2 bases at V and 2 bases at J; junction bases unmatched: 5. The CDR3 loop spans 16 amino acids. Germline assignment: CDR1 SGHVS and CDR2 FQNEAQ. DNA for the CDR3: TGTGCCAGCAGCTTATCAGCTAGCGGGGGGACCTACGAGCAGTACTTC. Translated, it gives CASSLSASGGTYEQYF.

This clone came up many times. The chain carries TRBV4-1 and TRBJ2-7; no clear D gene. The germline gives CDR1 MGHRA, CDR2 YSYEKL. Between the trimmed V and J ends, which lost 1 base and 3 bases, there was a span of 13 bases. This CDR3 contains 15 residues. DNA for the CDR3: TGCGCCAGCAGCCAAGTTCACCAGGCGGACTACGAGCAGTACTTC. Its translation: CASSQVHQADYEQYF.

V is TRBV6-5 and J is TRBJ1-1; no definite D call. The CDR3 is 16 residues long. Per the germline V gene, CDR1 is MNHEY and CDR2 is SVGAGI. V lost 0 bases and J 1 base, leaving 12 bases between the germline ends. CDR3 sequence: CASSYSFGSGNTEAFF. CDR3 nucleotides: TGTGCCAGCAGTTACTCTTTCGGGTCTGGGAACACTGAAGCTTTCTTT.

Comments on this clone: Within the sample, other DNA sequences also encode this same CDR3. The CDR3 DNA is TGCAGCGTTGACGCGGGGACCTACGAGCAGTACTTC. Amino acids: CSVDAGTYEQYF. The rearrangement links TRBV29-1 to TRBJ2-7, with D possibly matching TRBD2 (6 bases). The CDR3 consists of 12 residues. The V and J ends lost 3 bases and 2 bases respectively, with 8 bases between them. CDR1 is SQVTM, CDR2 ANQGSEA, per germline.

The V gene is TRBV30, the J gene TRBJ2-2, with a possible D match to TRBD1 (5 bases). Germline-derived CDR1 and CDR2 are GTSNPN and SVGIG (reference sequence). This CDR3 is built from 13 residues. V was cut by 2 bases and J by 5 bases, with 9 bases left in between. The DNA of the CDR3 is TGTGCCTGGAGTATCAGGGTTACCGGGGAGCTGTTTTTT. It translates to CAWSIRVTGELFF.

This clone appeared a few times. The chain couples TRBV29-1 to TRBJ2-6; D call uncertain. The CDR3 is made up of 14 amino acids. V lost 1 base to trimming and J lost 2 bases, with 6 bases between them. Germline CDR1 and CDR2: SQVTM and ANQGSEA. The DNA for the CDR3 is TGCAGCGTTGAAGTCTGGGCTGGGGCCAACGTCCTGACTTTC. The encoded protein is CSVEVWAGANVLTF.

This clone was detected a few times. V gene TRBV29-1 combines with J gene TRBJ1-1; D perhaps matches TRBD1 (6 bases). Trimming removed 5 bases at V and 1 base at J, with 17 bases between. The germline gives CDR1 SQVTM, CDR2 ANQGSEA. There are 15 residues in the CDR3. CDR3 sequence: CSVLGASYTNTEAFF. The CDR3 DNA is TGCAGCGTTCTGGGGGCGTCTTATACGAACACTGAAGCTTTCTTT.

The chain recombines TRBV5-1 with TRBJ2-1; perhaps TRBD1 as D (6 bases). This CDR3 spans 13 amino acids. Per the germline V gene, CDR1 is SGHRS and CDR2 is YFSETQ. Trimming pared 9 bases from V and 3 bases from J, leaving 13 bases between. CDR3 region: CAKTGSLYNEQFF. CDR3 DNA: TGCGCCAAAACAGGGTCTCTCTACAATGAGCAGTTCTTC.

This clone was counted only a few times. CDR3 nucleotide sequence: TGTGCCAGCAGCTTAGGGGACCCAAATTCACCCCTCCACTTT. It is translated as CASSLGDPNSPLHF. V usage is TRBV7-3 and J usage is TRBJ1-6; maybe TRBD1 (5 bases). Trimming removed 2 bases at V and 7 bases at J, with 9 bases between. The CDR3 totals 14 residues. Germline V gives CDR1 SGHTA, CDR2 FQGTGA.

This chain connects TRBV2 to TRBJ2-1; weak D call: TRBD1 (5 bases). CDR3 length: 14 amino acids. Germline-derived CDR1 and CDR2 are SNHLY and FYNNEI. V lost 4 bases, J lost 8 bases, and 15 bases lay in between. The chain's CDR3 is CASSGPGNHDEQFF. The CDR3 DNA reads as TGTGCCAGCAGTGGGCCAGGGAATCATGATGAGCAGTTCTTC. Drawing the rest from reference TRBV2 and TRBJ2-1, the complete variable domain is EPEVTQTPSHQVTQMGQEVILRCVPISNHLYFYWYRQILGQKVEFLVSFYNNEISEKSEIFDDQFSVERPDGSNFTLKIRSTKLEDSAMYFCASSGPGNHDEQFFGPGTRLTVL.